The rows below give T cell receptor beta chains drawn from one sample of a study of T-cell memory formation after mild COVID-19. TCRdb reprocessed the 5' RACE reads via MiXCR and lists one record per CDR3 protein. The table shows 500,000 to 650,000 distinct CDR3 sequences, with less than 25% occurring only once. What was sequenced was PBMCs or a T cell subset sorted from them (not recorded which). The source is an adult woman who had mild COVID-19 (a few samples of this study predate the infection). Cell type and time point are not known. Both conserved end residues are trimmed from each CDR3. The order of the fields is V gene, CDR3 protein.

>TRBV9
ASSHTTELNTEAF
>TRBV18
ASSLLTVSTDTQY
>TRBV5-1
ASSPTGDGYEQY
>TRBV7-8
ASSLVLAGLPKTQY
>TRBV7-9
ASSPRDSHTQY
>TRBV24-1
ATSRTSGSSPTDTQY
>TRBV7-9
ASSSSGRGHNEQF
>TRBV7-8
ASSPHRQSSYNEQF
>TRBV3-1
ASSQDLKAYEQY
>TRBV12-3/TRBV12-4
ASSFSGGTQY
>TRBV6-2/TRBV6-3
ASRIAGGRDEQF
>TRBV29-1
SALAGGDMLEQY
>TRBV7-9
ASSKSTGLHSPLH
>TRBV6-2/TRBV6-3
ASSAPTDPRSGNTIY
>TRBV29-1
SVDGPKEQF
>TRBV12-3/TRBV12-4
ASSPGQGRGDTQY
>TRBV7-2
ASTPSGAGNTIY
>TRBV11-2
ATGGETQY
>TRBV7-3
ASSLHGGGPYEQY
>TRBV6-1
ASSEGVDGRAYIPQF
>TRBV14
ASSEGTGTYAF
>TRBV3-1
ASSQDLAASYEQY
>TRBV4-3
ASSQDRGTSGSSYEQY
>TRBV7-9
ASRPGPGSFNEQF
>TRBV5-1
ASSLVAGSPKNIQY
>TRBV5-1
ASGGGNTEAF
>TRBV20-1
SAGWTDSYEQY
>TRBV4-1
ASSHQGTGGDTEAF
>TRBV5-1
ASSPLGGRARSYEQY
>TRBV27
ASAWWRGGQPQH
>TRBV7-9
ASSSPDRGRTDTQY
>TRBV15
ATSRETSGSHEQY
>TRBV5-1
ASSLAPGNTEAF
>TRBV7-2
ASSPSRGGGYEQY
>TRBV30
AWSRRQKETQY
>TRBV24-1
ATSDSTRTGGDGYT
>TRBV7-3
ASSLLGTAGNTIY